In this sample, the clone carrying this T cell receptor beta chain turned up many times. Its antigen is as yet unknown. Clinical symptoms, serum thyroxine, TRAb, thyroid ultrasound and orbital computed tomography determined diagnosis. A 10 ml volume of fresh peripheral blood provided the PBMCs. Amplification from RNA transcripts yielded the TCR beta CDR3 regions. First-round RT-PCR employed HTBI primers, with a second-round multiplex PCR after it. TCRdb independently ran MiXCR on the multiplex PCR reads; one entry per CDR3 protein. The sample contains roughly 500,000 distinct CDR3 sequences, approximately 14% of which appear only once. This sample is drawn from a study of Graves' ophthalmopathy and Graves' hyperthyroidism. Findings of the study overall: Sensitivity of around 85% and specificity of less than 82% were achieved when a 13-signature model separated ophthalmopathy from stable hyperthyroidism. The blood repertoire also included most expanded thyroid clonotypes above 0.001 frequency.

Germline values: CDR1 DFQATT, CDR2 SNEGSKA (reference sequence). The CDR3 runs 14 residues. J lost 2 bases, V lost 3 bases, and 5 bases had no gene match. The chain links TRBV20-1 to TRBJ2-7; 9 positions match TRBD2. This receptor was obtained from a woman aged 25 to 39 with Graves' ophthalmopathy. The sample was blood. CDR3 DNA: TGCAGTGCTAGGAACGCGGGAGGGACCTACGAGCAGTACTTC. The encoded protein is CSARNAGGTYEQYF.